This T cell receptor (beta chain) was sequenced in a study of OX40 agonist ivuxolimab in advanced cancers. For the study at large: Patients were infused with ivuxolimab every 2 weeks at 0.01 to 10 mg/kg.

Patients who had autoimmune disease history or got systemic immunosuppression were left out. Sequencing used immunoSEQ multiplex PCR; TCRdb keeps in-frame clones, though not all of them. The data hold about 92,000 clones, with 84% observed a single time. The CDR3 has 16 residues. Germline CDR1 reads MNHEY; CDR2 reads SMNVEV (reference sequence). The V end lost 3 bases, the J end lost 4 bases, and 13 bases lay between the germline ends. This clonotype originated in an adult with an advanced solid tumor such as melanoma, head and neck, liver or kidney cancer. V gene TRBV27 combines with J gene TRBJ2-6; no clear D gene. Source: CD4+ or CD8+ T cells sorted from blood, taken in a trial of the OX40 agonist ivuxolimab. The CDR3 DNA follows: TGTGCCAGCAGTTTGTCGGGTCACGTAGGGGCCAACGTCCTGACTTTC. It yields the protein CASSLSGHVGANVLTF. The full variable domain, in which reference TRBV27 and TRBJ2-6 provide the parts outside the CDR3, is EAQVTQNPRYLITVTGKKLTVTCSQNMNHEYMSWYRQDPGLGLRQIYYSMNVEVTDKGDVPEGYKVSRKEKRNFPLILESPSPNQTSLYFCASSLSGHVGANVLTFGAGSRLTVL.